Sequencing of this T cell receptor beta chain was carried out in a study of tumor and adjacent non-tumor tissue in lung cancer. The study, taken as a whole, reports: Patients with more diverse tumor TCRs had worse survival. Top 100 clones took a larger repertoire share in normal lung.

CDR3 length: 15 residues. CDR1 and CDR2 (germline): SGHVS, FQNEAQ. No cell sorting was done before RNA was extracted from the tissue. On this clonotype itself: Its specificity is not known. This may arise from a read error, as a much more abundant clone is one base away.

TCRbeta libraries were built with three rounds of nested PCR, modified from ARM-PCR. TCRdb ran MiXCR on the multiplex PCR reads and lists one entry per CDR3 protein. The sample lists approximately 86,000 distinct CDR3 sequences, just under 75% occurring once. The TCR was taken from a woman in her thirties or forties with non-small cell lung cancer. Material: lung tumor tissue. This rearrangement joins TRBV7-8 to TRBJ2-5, with TRBD2 as a possible D gene (6 bases). In DNA form, the CDR3 reads TGTACCAGCAGCTTAGTGGGCGGAGGGAGGGAGACCCAGTACTTC. Protein: CTSSLVGGGRETQYF.